The source of this TCR beta chain is a study of PD-1 blockade in classical Hodgkin lymphoma. Whole-study findings and limits: By cycle point C4D1, TCR diversity had risen significantly in CD4+ cells (but not CD8+ cells).

The time point here: cycle 4 day 1 (C4D1), after five to seven weeks of nivolumab. Every one of the patients relapsed after autologous stem cell transplantation (brentuximab vedotin exposure was variable). Libraries were prepared by immunoSEQ multiplex PCR; TCRdb keeps only in-frame clonotypes and omits some of them. The sample lists tens of thousands of clones, roughly 92% occurring once. Regarding this clone: The antigen is not known.

The V segment lost 5 bases and the J segment 9 bases; nucleotides outside the gene matches: 10. The length of the CDR3 is 15 residues. The germline V gene has CDR1 MNHNS and CDR2 SASEGT. This receptor was taken from a human donor with classical Hodgkin lymphoma. V and J are TRBV6-1 and TRBJ1-6; TRBD1 agrees at 7 bases. Sequences were derived from peripheral blood mononuclear cells (PBMCs), sampled before the fourth cycle of nivolumab. The CDR3 loop reads CASSSLGTVSSPLHF. The CDR3 DNA follows: TGTGCCAGCAGTTCTTTAGGGACAGTATCTTCACCCCTCCACTTT.